The rows below give T cell receptor beta chains drawn from one sample of a study of blood T cells in healthy people across ages. TCRdb independently ran MiXCR on the 5' RACE reads; one entry per CDR3 protein. The sample contains about 1,800,000 distinct CDR3 sequences, 25% to 30% of which appear only once. Sequencing was carried out using blood. The source of these receptors is a woman in her 30s in good health. Each CDR3 is given with its conserved first and last residue. Fields, in order: CDR3 DNA, CDR3 protein, clone size, V gene, CDR3 length, J gene, D gene. A D gene is named only where the DNA matches it firmly. Clone size is given for some rows only: seen once, a few or many times, or a class if the clone is expanded.

TGTGCCAGCGGTTTTAGACAGGGGGCGGAGGAGCAGTACTTC	CASGFRQGAEEQYF	few	TRBV27	14	TRBJ2-7	TRBD1
TGTGCCAGCTCGCGGGAGGGAGCTGAAGCTTTCTTT	CASSREGAEAFF	NA	TRBV12-3/TRBV12-4	12	TRBJ1-1	NA
TGTGCCAGCAGCACCGGACGGACAGTTGACAATGAGCAGTTCTTC	CASSTGRTVDNEQFF	many	TRBV9	15	TRBJ2-1	NA
TGTGCCAGCAGTTATGCTAGCGGGAGCTCCTACAGTGAGCAGTTCTTC	CASSYASGSSYSEQFF	few	TRBV6-2/TRBV6-3	16	TRBJ2-1	TRBD2
TGCAGCGCCATAGACCCCATGAACTATGGCTACACCTTC	CSAIDPMNYGYTF	NA	TRBV29-1	13	TRBJ1-2	NA
TGCGCCAGCAGCCAGAGACAGGGGGTGACCCAGTACTTC	CASSQRQGVTQYF	NA	TRBV4-1	13	TRBJ2-5	TRBD1
TGCAGCGTTAGGGATTCTGAAGCTTTCTTT	CSVRDSEAFF	NA	TRBV29-1	10	TRBJ1-1	NA
TGTGCCACCAGCAGAGCCCCGGGGAATAACTATGGCTACACCTTC	CATSRAPGNNYGYTF	NA	TRBV15	15	TRBJ1-2	NA
TGTGCCAGCAGCCTACTTAGAAACACAGATACGCAGTATTTT	CASSLLRNTDTQYF	few	TRBV27	14	TRBJ2-3	NA
TGCAGTGCCCCGACTAGCGGGAGCGGCAATGAGCAGTTCTTC	CSAPTSGSGNEQFF	few	TRBV20-1	14	TRBJ2-1	TRBD2
TGCGCCAGCAGCTTCACGAGACGGGACACTGAAGCTTTCTTT	CASSFTRRDTEAFF	few	TRBV5-1	14	TRBJ1-1	NA
TGCGCCAGCAGCTTCCTAGCGGGAACCCAAGAGACCCAGTACTTC	CASSFLAGTQETQYF	once	TRBV5-1	15	TRBJ2-5	TRBD2
TGTGCCAGCAGTGTATATATTGGGACTAGCGGGGAGACCCAGTACTTC	CASSVYIGTSGETQYF	few	TRBV2	16	TRBJ2-5	TRBD2
TGCAGTGCTAGAGTGGCGGAAGGGAACACAGATACGCAGTATTTT	CSARVAEGNTDTQYF	NA	TRBV20-1	15	TRBJ2-3	NA
TGCGCCAGCAGCCAAGATGTCAGGGGGCCGGGTGGCTACACCTTC	CASSQDVRGPGGYTF	NA	TRBV4-1	15	TRBJ1-2	TRBD1
TGTGCCAGCAGTCGAGGAGGGGGCGCCGAGCCCCAGCATTTT	CASSRGGGAEPQHF	NA	TRBV12-3/TRBV12-4	14	TRBJ1-5	TRBD1
TGTGCCAGCAGCTTAGGGGCGGTTAACAACCACGAGCAGTACTTC	CASSLGAVNNHEQYF	NA	TRBV7-9	15	TRBJ2-7	NA
TGTGCCAGCAGTCACGGGACGGCGAGGACCCTAGGACGGGAGACCCAGTACTTC	CASSHGTARTLGRETQYF	many	TRBV6-5	18	TRBJ2-5	NA